The 9 T cell receptor beta chains presented below share a single source sample, sequenced in a study of Graves' ophthalmopathy and Graves' hyperthyroidism. RNA transcripts provided the template for amplifying TCR beta CDR3 regions. Scientists carried out first-round RT-PCR using HTBI primers and then a second-round multiplex PCR. TCRdb redid the calling of the multiplex PCR reads with MiXCR, one entry per CDR3 protein. The table lists about 480,000 distinct CDR3 sequences, about an eighth of them singletons. The sequenced sample consisted of blood. Source of these receptors: a woman aged 25 to 39 with Graves' ophthalmopathy.

The sample holds many counts of this clonotype. The chain carries TRBV29-1 and TRBJ2-5; D is possibly TRBD1 or TRBD2 (5 bases each). V dropped 6 bases and J dropped 4 bases, with 18 bases sitting between them. This CDR3 is built from 14 residues. From germline, CDR1 is SQVTM and CDR2 ANQGSEA. The CDR3 bases are TGCAGCGTGTACACCGGGACGAGGGGAGAGACCCAGTACTTC. Amino acids: CSVYTGTRGETQYF. Full variable domain (rest looked up from reference TRBV29-1 and TRBJ2-5): SAVISQKPSRDICQRGTSLTIQCQVDSQVTMMFWYRQQPGQSLTLIATANQGSEATYESGFVIDKFPISRPNLTFSTLTVSNMSPEDSSIYLCSVYTGTRGETQYFGPGTRLLVL.

This clonotype was seen only once. A read error may explain this, as a much larger clone is one base away. V and J are TRBV28 and TRBJ1-1; D may be TRBD1 (6 bases). Trimming pared 10 bases from V and 4 bases from J, leaving 19 bases between. CDR1 is MDHEN, CDR2 SYDVKM, per germline. This CDR3 contains 14 residues. CDR3 sequence reads: CAISQHRVGTEAFF. Written as DNA, the CDR3 is TGTGCCATCAGCCAACACAGGGTAGGCACTGAAGCTTTCTTT. The whole variable domain, filled in from reference TRBV28 and TRBJ1-1, reads DVKVTQSSRYLVKRTGEKVFLECVQDMDHENMFWYRQDPGLGLRLIYFSYDVKMKEKGDIPEGYSVSREKKERFSLILESASTNQTSMYLCAISQHRVGTEAFFGQGTRLTVV.

This clonotype was counted at least ten times. V usage is TRBV28 and J usage is TRBJ1-5; TRBD1 is a possible D gene (5 bases). Per the germline V gene, CDR1 is MDHEN and CDR2 is SYDVKM. Trimming shortened V by 7 bases and J by 5 bases, and 18 bases separated the two germline ends. This CDR3 has 15 amino acids. The CDR3 spells CASTRGEGFYQPQHF. CDR3 DNA: TGTGCCAGCACCCGCGGTGAGGGGTTCTATCAGCCCCAGCATTTT.

In its sample, this clonotype was seen many times. J is TRBJ1-2 and V is TRBV12-3 or TRBV12-4, with unresolved D. V gave up 2 bases and J gave up 0 bases, with 10 bases separating them. The CDR3 runs to 15 residues. DNA for the CDR3: TGTGCCAGCAGTTTAAAACGGATAACTAACTATGGCTACACCTTC. Its protein is CASSLKRITNYGYTF.

This clonotype was seen ten or more times. J is TRBJ1-2 and V is TRBV12-3 or TRBV12-4; D is unresolved. This CDR3 region has 15 residues. The germline V and J ends were trimmed by 2 bases and 5 bases, with 15 bases remaining between them. The CDR3, as DNA: TGTGCCAGCAGTTTAACACCGGGAACAGATTATGGCTACACCTTC. It specifies CASSLTPGTDYGYTF.

This clonotype has ten or more counts. This sequence joins TRBV18 and TRBJ2-7; D is unresolved. There are 14 residues in the CDR3. The V and J ends lost 4 bases and 1 base respectively, with 11 bases between them. Germline V gives CDR1 KGHSH, CDR2 LQKENI. The CDR3 loop is CASSQEYHSYEQYF. Written as DNA, the CDR3 is TGTGCCAGCTCACAAGAGTACCATTCCTACGAGCAGTACTTC.

This clonotype occurred many times. The chain couples TRBV6-1 to TRBJ1-1; D gene uncertain. The CDR3 loop spans 16 amino acids. Between the trimmed V and J ends, which lost 6 bases and 3 bases, there was a span of 20 bases. The germline CDR1 and CDR2 sequences are MNHNS and SASEGT. In DNA, the CDR3 is TGTGCCAGCAGCCCCACCCAACTCCATTTTGACACTGAAGCTTTCTTT. Its translation is CASSPTQLHFDTEAFF.

This clonotype was observed a few times. The V gene is TRBV4-3, the J gene TRBJ2-7; D is uncertain. CDR1 LGHNA and CDR2 YSLEER come from the germline V gene. V lost 4 bases and J lost 0, with 13 bases in between. There are 15 residues in the CDR3. The CDR3 reads CASSPLPPSSYEQYF. CDR3 nucleotide sequence: TGCGCCAGCAGCCCTCTCCCCCCTAGCTCCTACGAGCAGTACTTC.

This clonotype was counted only a few times. The chain links TRBV7-9 to TRBJ2-2; D is possibly TRBD2 (5 bases). CDR3 length equals 16 residues. Trimming took 4 bases from V and 6 from J, leaving 18 bases between them. Germline CDR1 and CDR2: SEHNR and FQNEAQ (reference sequence). Here the CDR3 DNA reads TGTGCCAGCAGCTCCCGAGGGAGCGCGGACGCCGGGGAGCTGTTTTTT. Translation: CASSSRGSADAGELFF.